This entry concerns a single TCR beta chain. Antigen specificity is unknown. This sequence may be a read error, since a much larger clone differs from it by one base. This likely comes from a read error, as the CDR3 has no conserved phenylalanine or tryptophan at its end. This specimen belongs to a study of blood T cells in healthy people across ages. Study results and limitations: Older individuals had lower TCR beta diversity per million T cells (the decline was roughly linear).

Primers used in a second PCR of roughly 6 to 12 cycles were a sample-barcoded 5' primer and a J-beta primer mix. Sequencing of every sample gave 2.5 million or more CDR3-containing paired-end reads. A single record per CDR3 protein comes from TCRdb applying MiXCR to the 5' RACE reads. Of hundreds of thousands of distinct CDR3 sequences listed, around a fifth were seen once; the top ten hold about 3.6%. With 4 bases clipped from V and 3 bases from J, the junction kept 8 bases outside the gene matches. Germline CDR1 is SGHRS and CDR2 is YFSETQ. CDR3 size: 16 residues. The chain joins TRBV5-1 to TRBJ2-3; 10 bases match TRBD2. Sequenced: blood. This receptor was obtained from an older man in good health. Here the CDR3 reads CASSPEAGGPTDTQYL. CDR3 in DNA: TGCGCCAGCAGCCCGGAAGCGGGAGGGCCGACAGATACGCAGTATTTG.